This T cell receptor (beta chain) originates from a study of PD-L1 blockade in urothelial cancer. Study-wide background: When patients started atezolizumab at some point between 2014 and 2015, it was given at 1,200 mg intravenously every 3 weeks. About 90% of the 29 patients were men whose urothelial cancer was bladder-origin.

Some clones are missing from TCRdb's copy, which holds only in-frame ones; the method was immunoSEQ multiplex PCR. The profile shows tens of thousands of clones, approximately 86% of them singletons. Details on this clone: Its matching antigen is unknown.

The time point here: pretreatment peripheral blood. Study observations and caveats: In blood at 3 weeks, tumor-associated clones expanded more among patients with durable benefit. Pretreatment TCR clonality in blood, when below the median, was predictive of better survival.

The sequence was collected from a man in his 60s with urothelial cancer. This specimen consisted of PBMCs, obtained around atezolizumab (anti-PD-L1) treatment.

CDR3 nucleotides: TGCGCCAGCAGCCAAGACCCTATAGCGGGGGGGGTAGATACGCAGTATTTT. As protein: CASSQDPIAGGVDTQYF. The chain joins TRBV4-3 to TRBJ2-3, with TRBD2 identical over 11 bases. J was trimmed by 5 bases and V by 0 bases; bases with no gene match: 7. The CDR3 is 17 amino acids. The V gene's germline CDR1 is LGHNA and CDR2 YSLEER.